A selection of T cell receptor beta chains follows, all from one sample in a study of CD8+CD57+ T cells in acquired aplastic anemia. TCRdb ran MiXCR on the reads and lists one entry per CDR3 protein. The sample has 300,000 or so distinct CDR3 sequences; about 50% are singletons. Sequencing was performed on sorted CD4+, CD8+, or CD8+CD57+ T cells (not recorded which) from PBMCs. These receptors were collected from a human donor with aplastic anemia. Each CDR3 is given with its conserved first and last residue. Fields, in order: clone size, V gene, J gene, D gene, CDR3 DNA, CDR3 protein. The D gene is left open where the match is weak. Expanded clones get a size class; other rows say once, few or many, or leave the size out.

clone size: .
V gene: TRBV19
J gene: TRBJ1-2
D gene: .
CDR3 DNA: TGTGCCAGTAGTTTTGACACGAACTATGGCTACACCTTC
CDR3 protein: CASSFDTNYGYTF

clone size: .
V gene: TRBV5-5
J gene: TRBJ1-1
D gene: .
CDR3 DNA: TGTGCCAGCAGCTTGGTGCGATTGAACACTGAAGCTTTCTTT
CDR3 protein: CASSLVRLNTEAFF

clone size: once
V gene: TRBV7-2
J gene: TRBJ2-1
D gene: .
CDR3 DNA: TGTGCCAGCAGCCCTCTCCTATACAATGAGCAGTTCTTC
CDR3 protein: CASSPLLYNEQFF

clone size: many
V gene: TRBV5-6
J gene: TRBJ1-2
D gene: .
CDR3 DNA: TGTGCCAGCAGCTTGGGTGGGTTTGGCTACACCTTC
CDR3 protein: CASSLGGFGYTF

clone size: .
V gene: TRBV9
J gene: TRBJ2-2
D gene: TRBD2
CDR3 DNA: TGTGCCAGCAGCGTACTAGCGGCGAACACCGGGGAGCTGTTTTTT
CDR3 protein: CASSVLAANTGELFF

clone size: .
V gene: TRBV11-3
J gene: TRBJ2-7
D gene: TRBD2
CDR3 DNA: TGTGCCAGCAGCCCCGGACTAGGCCCCTACGAGCAGTACTTC
CDR3 protein: CASSPGLGPYEQYF

clone size: .
V gene: TRBV10-1
J gene: TRBJ2-1
D gene: TRBD2
CDR3 DNA: TGCGCCAGCAGTGAGGCTGGGACTAGCGCGTACAATGAGCAGTTCTTC
CDR3 protein: CASSEAGTSAYNEQFF

clone size: .
V gene: TRBV12-3/TRBV12-4
J gene: TRBJ2-7
D gene: .
CDR3 DNA: TGTGCCAGCAGTTTGAGGCAACCTTACGAGCAGTACTTC
CDR3 protein: CASSLRQPYEQYF

clone size: .
V gene: TRBV6-1
J gene: TRBJ1-1
D gene: .
CDR3 DNA: TGTGCCAGCAGTGAGCCCGCGGGTCAGGGGATTGAAGCTTTCTTT
CDR3 protein: CASSEPAGQGIEAFF

clone size: .
V gene: TRBV7-8
J gene: TRBJ1-2
D gene: TRBD1
CDR3 DNA: TGTGCCAGCAGCTTTGGACAGGCCTTCTATGGCTACACCTTC
CDR3 protein: CASSFGQAFYGYTF

clone size: many
V gene: TRBV6-4
J gene: TRBJ1-6
D gene: .
CDR3 DNA: TGTGCCCCGTGGCGGGGCAGTAATAATTCACCCCTCCACTTT
CDR3 protein: CAPWRGSNNSPLHF

clone size: .
V gene: TRBV7-9
J gene: TRBJ2-7
D gene: .
CDR3 DNA: TGTGCCAGCAGTTCGGGGGTGTTTGGAGCCTACGAGCAGTACTTC
CDR3 protein: CASSSGVFGAYEQYF

clone size: .
V gene: TRBV27
J gene: TRBJ2-1
D gene: .
CDR3 DNA: TGTGCCAGCAGTTTAGGGTGGCGGCCGGCTTACAATGAGCAGTTCTTC
CDR3 protein: CASSLGWRPAYNEQFF

clone size: .
V gene: TRBV19
J gene: TRBJ1-6
D gene: .
CDR3 DNA: TGTGCCAGTAACCATCCGACAGATAATTCACCCCTCCACTTT
CDR3 protein: CASNHPTDNSPLHF

clone size: once
V gene: TRBV10-3
J gene: TRBJ2-1
D gene: TRBD2
CDR3 DNA: TGTGCCATCACCCAAGGACTAGCGGGCGCCTACAATGAGCAGTTCTTC
CDR3 protein: CAITQGLAGAYNEQFF

clone size: .
V gene: TRBV2
J gene: TRBJ2-6
D gene: TRBD1
CDR3 DNA: TGTGCCAGCAGTGACGAGACAGGGAACTCTGGGGCCAACGTCCTGACTTTC
CDR3 protein: CASSDETGNSGANVLTF